This paragraph covers one TCR beta chain sequence. Antigen unknown. The sample comes from a study of PD-1 blockade in classical Hodgkin lymphoma. Time point given: cycle 4 day 1 (C4D1), after more than 5 weeks of nivolumab. No patient escaped relapse after autologous stem cell transplantation, and brentuximab vedotin exposure varied. Complete response, partial response or progressive disease constituted the best response categories observed. V gave up 1 base and J gave up 6 bases, with 15 bases separating them. Germline CDR1 reads SGHAT; CDR2 reads FQNNGV. This CDR3 region has 16 residues. Study results and caveats: There was a significant rise in CD4+ TCR diversity by C4D1, with no such rise for CD8+. Before treatment, TCR diversity in newly diagnosed patients was reportedly lower than in healthy donors.

Profiling relied on immunoSEQ multiplex PCR, and the TCRdb table lists in-frame clones only, not all of them. The table shows 6,600 or so clones, with approximately 83% occurring only once. The clonotype comes from a human donor with classical Hodgkin lymphoma. This chain joins TRBV11-2 and TRBJ2-2; D gene uncertain. The sample was peripheral blood mononuclear cells (PBMCs), taken before the fourth cycle of nivolumab. The CDR3 nucleotides read TGTGCCAGCAGCTTAGGGAGAGGAACGGCATCCGGGGAGCTGTTTTTT. Protein: CASSLGRGTASGELFF.